The 32 T cell receptor beta chains in this list originate from one sample, sequenced in a study of response to subunit inactivated influenza vaccine. TCRdb reanalysed the RT-PCR reads using MiXCR and keeps one entry per CDR3 protein. The repertoire consists of a few hundred thousand distinct CDR3 sequences, with around 9.9% occurring once and the leading ten covering over 9.5%. Source: PBMCs from blood, taken 40 to 50 days after vaccination. All receptors derive from a man aged 50-60 years who received an inactivated influenza vaccine.

The chain has TRBV4-3 and TRBJ2-2; the D is unclear. The CDR3 has 15 residues. The germline V gene encodes CDR1 LGHNA and CDR2 YSLEER. V was clipped by 0 bases and J by 4 bases, with 9 bases between them. The CDR3 protein is CASSQDWGSTGELFF. CDR3 nucleotide sequence: TGCGCCAGCAGCCAAGATTGGGGAAGCACCGGGGAGCTGTTTTTT.

Here the CDR3 reads CASTRTGGRDSPLHF. The CDR3 nucleotides are TGCGCCAGCACCCGAACAGGGGGCCGGGATTCACCCCTCCACTTT. The chain employs TRBV4-1 and TRBJ1-6; TRBD1 agrees at 9 bases. In germline, CDR1 is MGHRA, CDR2 YSYEKL. V lost 7 bases and J lost 8; bases outside the gene matches: 9. The CDR3 covers 15 residues.

The chain combines TRBV7-9 with TRBJ2-7, with 7 bases matching TRBD1. The germline V gene encodes CDR1 SEHNR and CDR2 FQNEAQ (reference sequence). The V gene end was trimmed by 2 bases and the J gene end by 3 bases; junction bases not matched to a gene: 13. The CDR3 runs to 17 residues. This CDR3 reads CASSLRARQGPFYEQYF. CDR3 coding DNA: TGTGCCAGCAGCTTAAGGGCCCGACAGGGACCGTTCTACGAGCAGTACTTC.

V usage is TRBV12-3 or TRBV12-4 and J usage is TRBJ1-1; 10 bases match TRBD1. V shed 6 bases, J shed 5 bases, and the junction held 6 bases outside the gene matches. CDR3 length equals 14 residues. CDR3 loop: CASSGTGVVTEAFF. CDR3 sequence (DNA): TGTGCCAGCAGCGGGACAGGGGTCGTAACTGAAGCTTTCTTT.

V gene TRBV28 combines with J gene TRBJ2-3; 10 positions agree with TRBD2. The CDR3 runs to 15 residues. CDR1 is MDHEN and CDR2 is SYDVKM in the germline V gene. After removal of 6 bases from V and 5 bases from J, the junction contained 8 bases not matched to a gene. The CDR3 DNA is TGTGCCAGCAGCCCTGGGACTAGCGTTGGAGATACGCAGTATTTT. This gives the protein CASSPGTSVGDTQYF.

This clonotype was recorded a few times. This rearrangement joins TRBV20-1 to TRBJ2-7; 8 nucleotides match TRBD1. Germline-derived CDR1 and CDR2 are DFQATT and SNEGSKA (reference sequence). After removal of 5 bases from V and 5 bases from J, the junction contained 11 bases not matched to a gene. The CDR3 sequence is 14 residues long. The chain's CDR3 is CSASQGAQSDEQYF. In DNA form, the CDR3 reads TGCAGTGCTTCTCAGGGGGCCCAGTCCGACGAGCAGTACTTC.

A word on this clonotype: This may be a read error, as it is one base from a much larger clone. This rearrangement joins TRBV27 to TRBJ2-5; D unclear. Germline lookup yields CDR1 MNHEY and CDR2 SMNVEV (reference sequence). Trimming pared 3 bases from V and 2 bases from J, leaving 7 bases between. CDR3 size: 13 residues. Here the CDR3 reads CASSFDGQETQYF. CDR3 nucleotides: TGTGCCAGCAGTTTCGACGGACAAGAGACCCAGTACTTC.

This clonotype was counted between two and nine times. The J gene is TRBJ1-2, the V gene TRBV5-6; 7 positions agree with TRBD1. V was pared by 6 bases and J by 5 bases, with 10 bases of the junction left unmatched. Germline loops: CDR1 SGHDT, CDR2 YYEEEE. The length of the CDR3 is 14 residues. The CDR3 here is CASTPTGALYGYTF. Written as DNA, the CDR3 is TGTGCCAGCACCCCCACAGGGGCCTTATATGGCTACACCTTC.

This clonotype showed up just a few times. The chain combines TRBV25-1 with TRBJ2-3; D remains ambiguous. The V end lost 1 base, the J end lost 2 bases, and 7 bases lay between the germline ends. Germline V lookup: CDR1 MGHDK, CDR2 SYGVNS. The CDR3 consists of 14 residues. The CDR3 DNA reads TGTGCCAGCAGTGAATTGCAGGCCACAGATACGCAGTATTTT. The encoded protein is CASSELQATDTQYF.

This clonotype was detected ten times or more. V and J are TRBV29-1 and TRBJ2-7, with 7 bases lining up with TRBD2. The V segment lost 3 bases and the J segment 6 bases; nucleotides outside the gene matches: 5. The CDR3 has 12 amino acids. The germline V gene has CDR1 SQVTM and CDR2 ANQGSEA. The CDR3 DNA reads as TGCAGCGTTGAGCGGGAGACGGGCGAGCAGTACTTC. Amino acid sequence: CSVERETGEQYF.

The chain uses TRBV4-1 and TRBJ1-4, with a weak D call TRBD1 (5 bases). Deletions cut 3 bases from V and 7 bases from J, with 15 bases between. CDR1 and CDR2 (germline): MGHRA, YSYEKL. This CDR3 spans 15 amino acids. CDR3 sequence reads: CASSQYQGGGEKLFF. CDR3 bases: TGCGCCAGCAGCCAGTATCAGGGAGGTGGTGAAAAACTGTTTTTT.

The chain combines TRBV12-3 or TRBV12-4 with TRBJ1-5; D ambiguous. Trimming pared 2 bases from V and 7 bases from J, leaving 12 bases between. The CDR3 extends over 14 amino acids. The CDR3 DNA reads TGTGCCAGCAGTTTAAAGTTTGTTGAGCAGCCCCAGCATTTT. Residues: CASSLKFVEQPQHF.

Only a few counts were recorded for this clonotype. The rearrangement links TRBV9 to TRBJ1-2, with TRBD1 identical over 9 bases. Trimming removed 4 bases from V and 3 bases from J; junction bases left unmatched: 4. Looked up from germline, CDR1 is SGDLS and CDR2 is YYNGEE. The CDR3 spans 14 residues. Here the CDR3 DNA reads TGTGCCAGCAGCACACGGACAGGGGACTATGGCTACACCTTC. Its protein product is CASSTRTGDYGYTF.

This clonotype came up many times. The rearrangement links TRBV20-1 to TRBJ1-4; tentative D call: TRBD1 (6 bases). Germline loops: CDR1 DFQATT, CDR2 SNEGSKA (reference sequence). V gave up 5 bases and J gave up 5 bases, with 15 bases separating them. The CDR3 loop spans 14 amino acids. CDR3 loop: CSASDSPKNEKLFF. The CDR3 DNA is TGCAGTGCTTCGGACAGTCCAAAGAATGAAAAACTGTTTTTT.

In its sample, this clonotype was seen many times. The chain recombines TRBV12-3 or TRBV12-4 with TRBJ1-6; maybe TRBD1 (5 bases). The CDR3 has 14 residues. Trimming removed 3 bases at V and 5 bases at J, with 8 bases between. DNA of the CDR3: TGTGCCAGCAGTTTGGGGGTTCATAATTCACCCCTCCACTTT. The encoded protein is CASSLGVHNSPLHF.

This chain uses TRBV20-1 with TRBJ1-6, with D hard to call. In germline, CDR1 is DFQATT, CDR2 SNEGSKA (reference sequence). This CDR3 comprises 16 residues. V was cut by 1 base and J by 8 bases, with 18 bases left in between. This CDR3 is CSARVSPGRRDSPLHF. The CDR3 nucleotides read TGCAGTGCTAGAGTGAGCCCCGGGAGGCGGGATTCACCCCTCCACTTT.

This clonotype was detected only a few times. V gene TRBV9 combines with J gene TRBJ2-7, with D perhaps matching TRBD1 (6 bases). Germline CDR1 SGDLS, CDR2 YYNGEE. V lost 1 base and J lost 6, with 11 bases in between. The CDR3 extends over 13 amino acids. In DNA form, the CDR3 reads TGTGCCAGCAGCGTACTACAGGGTGCCGAGCAGTACTTC. It specifies CASSVLQGAEQYF.

Details on this clonotype: At one end, the junction sequence differs from germline, possibly due to a read error. This chain joins TRBV9 and TRBJ1-5; D gene ambiguous. Per germline, CDR1 SGDLS and CDR2 YYNGEE. The CDR3 contains 14 residues. This CDR3 is CAGSVDMGNQPQHF. The CDR3 DNA reads TGTGCCGGCAGCGTAGATATGGGGAATCAGCCCCAGCATTTT.

The rearrangement links TRBV20-1 to TRBJ2-7; either TRBD1 or TRBD2 may supply D (6 bases each). Germline assignment: CDR1 DFQATT and CDR2 SNEGSKA (reference sequence). This CDR3 contains 15 residues. The ends were cut back, 2 bases at V and 4 bases at J, with 18 bases in the middle. The CDR3 sequence is CSARPRGGRRYEQYF. The CDR3 DNA is TGCAGTGCTAGACCCCGAGGGGGGCGGAGGTACGAGCAGTACTTC.

In this sample, this clonotype turned up many times. This rearrangement joins TRBV6-5 to TRBJ2-1, with unresolved D. Germline loops: CDR1 MNHEY, CDR2 SVGAGI. V lost 2 bases and J lost 8, with 4 bases in between. The CDR3 has 11 amino acids. CDR3 sequence reads: CASSYLDEQFF. DNA of the CDR3: TGTGCCAGCAGTTACCTCGATGAGCAGTTCTTC.

The V and J genes are TRBV6-2 or TRBV6-3 and TRBJ2-5; D might be TRBD2 (6 bases). The CDR3 is made up of 12 amino acids. CDR1 and CDR2 from the germline V gene are MNHEY and SVGEGT. V was cut by 6 bases and J by 5 bases, with 10 bases left in between. CDR3 DNA sequence: TGTGCCAGCAGAAAGGAGGGGGAGACCCAGTACTTC. Translating gives CASRKEGETQYF.

This clonotype was counted only a few times. This sequence joins TRBV28 and TRBJ2-2; perhaps D is TRBD1 or TRBD2 (5 bases each). The V gene lost 2 bases and the J gene lost 2 bases, with 9 bases spanning the gap. Germline values: CDR1 MDHEN, CDR2 SYDVKM. There are 15 residues in the CDR3. The CDR3 bases are TGTGCCAGCAGTTTAGCCAGGGACAACACCGGGGAGCTGTTTTTT. Its protein product is CASSLARDNTGELFF.

This clonotype was detected a few times. The chain uses TRBV20-1 and TRBJ2-5, with D possibly matching TRBD2 (5 bases). This CDR3 spans 14 amino acids. From germline, CDR1 is DFQATT and CDR2 SNEGSKA (reference sequence). Deletions cut 1 base from V and 1 base from J, with 10 bases between. The CDR3 sequence: CSARGWESQETQYF. The DNA of the CDR3 is TGCAGTGCTAGAGGTTGGGAGTCCCAAGAGACCCAGTACTTC.

The chain is built from TRBV7-9 and TRBJ2-7; D unresolved. Between the trimmed V and J ends, which lost 5 bases and 0 bases, there was a span of 11 bases. The germline V gene has CDR1 SEHNR and CDR2 FQNEAQ (reference sequence). The CDR3 runs to 14 residues. DNA for the CDR3: TGTGCCAGCAGCCCGCGGCTCAGCTCCTACGAGCAGTACTTC. Translating gives CASSPRLSSYEQYF.

This clonotype appeared a few times. The chain employs TRBV12-3 or TRBV12-4 and TRBJ2-1; 15 bases align to TRBD2. Trimming removed 5 bases from V and 6 bases from J; junction bases left unmatched: 5. The CDR3 runs to 16 residues. CDR3 in DNA: TGTGCCAGCAGTGCCGGGACTAGCGGGGGGCTCAATGAGCAGTTCTTC. Protein: CASSAGTSGGLNEQFF.

This clonotype occurred many times. The V and J genes are TRBV6-2 or TRBV6-3 and TRBJ2-1; 11 nucleotides align to TRBD2. After removal of 4 bases from V and 6 bases from J, the junction contained 11 bases not matched to a gene. Germline CDR1 reads MNHEY; CDR2 reads SVGEGT. The CDR3 is 17 amino acids. The CDR3 DNA sequence: TGTGCCAGCAGTTCCCAAATAGCGGGAGGGCCCCTCAATGAGCAGTTCTTC. Translating gives CASSSQIAGGPLNEQFF.

Points on this clonotype: At one of its ends the junction is not consistent with the germline gene, which may arise from a read error. The chain recombines TRBV20-1 with TRBJ1-1; unclear D gene. The germline V gene has CDR1 DFQATT and CDR2 SNEGSKA (reference sequence). This CDR3 has 16 residues. Here the CDR3 reads CCARDPRRLVNTEAFF. CDR3 DNA: TGCTGTGCTAGAGATCCCCGTCGACTTGTGAACACTGAAGCTTTCTTT.

This clonotype was counted a few times. This sequence joins TRBV20-1 and TRBJ1-1; D unclear. Trimming left V 2 bases short and J 4 bases short, with 17 bases between. The CDR3 runs to 15 residues. CDR1 DFQATT and CDR2 SNEGSKA come from the germline V gene (reference sequence). As DNA, the CDR3 is TGCAGTGCTAGAATGTCGAAAGCCTGGGGCACTGAAGCTTTCTTT. Translating it yields CSARMSKAWGTEAFF.

This clonotype has only a few counts. The chain joins TRBV3-1 to TRBJ2-2, with D hard to call. The V gene's germline CDR1 is LGHDT and CDR2 YNNKEL (reference sequence). Trimming shortened V by 8 bases and J by 5 bases, and 9 bases separated the two germline ends. This CDR3 region has 12 residues. In DNA form, the CDR3 reads TGTGCCAGCGTATTGGGAACCGGGGAGCTGTTTTTT. Translated: CASVLGTGELFF.

This clonotype was counted between two and nine times. This chain connects TRBV5-5 to TRBJ1-2; D is unclear. This CDR3 comprises 14 residues. The germline gives CDR1 SGHKS, CDR2 YYEKEE (reference sequence). V was pared by 4 bases and J by 4 bases, with 14 bases between. The CDR3, as DNA: TGTGCCAGCAGCCATCCTGGAAGGGTCTATGGCTACACCTTC. It yields the protein CASSHPGRVYGYTF.

V and J are TRBV7-8 and TRBJ2-3, with D tentatively TRBD2 (5 bases). The CDR3 runs to 19 residues. Trimming removed 5 bases at V and 2 bases at J, with 26 bases between. Germline V gene lookup returns CDR1 SGHVS and CDR2 FQNEAQ. CDR3 loop: CASSPHPRGKRPDTDTQYF. CDR3 sequence (DNA): TGTGCCAGCAGCCCTCACCCGAGAGGGAAACGCCCCGACACAGATACGCAGTATTTT. Together with reference TRBV7-8 and TRBJ2-3, the CDR3 gives the full variable domain: GAGVSQSPRYKVAKRGQDVALRCDPISGHVSLFWYQQALGQGPEFLTYFQNEAQLDKSGLPSDRFFAERPEGSVSTLKIQRTQQEDSAVYLCASSPHPRGKRPDTDTQYFGPGTRLTVL.

The rearrangement links TRBV28 to TRBJ2-1; the D call may be TRBD1 or TRBD2 (5 bases each). The CDR3 totals 13 residues. CDR1 is MDHEN and CDR2 is SYDVKM in the germline V gene. V dropped 7 bases and J dropped 3 bases, with 10 bases sitting between them. The CDR3 sequence: CASTSGGYNEQFF. The CDR3 DNA reads TGTGCCAGCACTTCTGGGGGCTACAATGAGCAGTTCTTC.